This paragraph reports one T cell receptor beta chain. The antigen is not known. What was amplified from RNA transcripts were TCR beta CDR3 regions. The study used the HTBI primer set for a first-round RT-PCR of the TCR CDR3. TCRdb ran MiXCR on the multiplex PCR reads and lists one entry per CDR3 protein. Among around 800,000 distinct CDR3 sequences listed, about 38% were seen once. Trimming removed 1 base at V and 9 bases at J, with 9 bases between. CDR3 length equals 12 residues. The V gene's germline CDR1 is SGHNT and CDR2 YENEEA. Stable Graves' hyperthyroidism meant no ophthalmopathy progression within 18 months. These data belong to a study of T cells in Graves' hyperthyroidism and ophthalmopathy. Study summary: Blood from the periphery was taken at initial diagnosis, before any treatment.

Findings and limits, study-wide: The model anticipated ophthalmopathy a median around six months pre-onset. Most thyroid-expanded clonotypes above 0.001 were also found in blood.

The V gene is TRBV11-3, the J gene TRBJ1-1; tentative D call: TRBD1 (6 bases). Sequencing used blood. This receptor was identified in a man between 18 and 29 years old with Graves' hyperthyroidism. Written as DNA, the CDR3 is TGTGCCAGCAGCTTAGCAGGACAGAAAGCTTTCTTT. Its translation is CASSLAGQKAFF.